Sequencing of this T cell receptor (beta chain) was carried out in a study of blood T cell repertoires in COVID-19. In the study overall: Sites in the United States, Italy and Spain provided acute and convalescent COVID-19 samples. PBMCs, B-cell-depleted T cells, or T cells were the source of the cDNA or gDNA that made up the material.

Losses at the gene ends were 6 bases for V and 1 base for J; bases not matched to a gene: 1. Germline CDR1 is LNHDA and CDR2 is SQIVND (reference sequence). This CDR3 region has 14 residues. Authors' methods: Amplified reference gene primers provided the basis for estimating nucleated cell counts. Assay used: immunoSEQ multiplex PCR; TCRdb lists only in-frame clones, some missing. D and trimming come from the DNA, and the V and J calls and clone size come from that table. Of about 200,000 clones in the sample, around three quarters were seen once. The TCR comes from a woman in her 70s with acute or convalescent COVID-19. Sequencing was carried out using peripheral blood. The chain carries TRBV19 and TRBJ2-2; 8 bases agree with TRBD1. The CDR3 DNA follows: TGTGCCAGTAGAGGACAGGGGAACACCGGGGAGCTGTTTTTT. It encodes CASRGQGNTGELFF.